These T cell receptor beta chains were read from a single sample in a study of OX40 agonist ivuxolimab in advanced cancers. Using immunoSEQ multiplex PCR, the repertoire was profiled, and TCRdb retains in-frame clones only, with some absent. This repertoire shows over 90,000 clones, roughly 90% found once; its top ten account for around 0.15%. Sequencing used CD4+ or CD8+ T cells sorted from blood, obtained in a trial of the OX40 agonist ivuxolimab. The receptors were gathered from an adult with an advanced solid tumor such as melanoma, head and neck, liver or kidney cancer. Both conserved end residues are trimmed from each CDR3. The order of the fields is J gene, V gene, D gene, CDR3 protein. A D gene is named only where the DNA matches it firmly.

J: TRBJ1-6
V: TRBV27
D: .
CDR3: ASGPRADVSPLH

J: TRBJ2-1
V: TRBV19
D: .
CDR3: ASSIRGAAYNEQF

J: TRBJ2-6
V: TRBV27
D: .
CDR3: ASSPRETKANVLT

J: TRBJ2-7
V: TRBV10-1
D: TRBD2
CDR3: ASSDLAGVGEQY

J: TRBJ2-1
V: TRBV21-1
D: .
CDR3: ASSSPRQWF

J: TRBJ2-7
V: TRBV28
D: .
CDR3: ASSRIRRNEQY

J: TRBJ2-1
V: TRBV5-1
D: TRBD2
CDR3: ASSLSGGFNEQF

J: TRBJ2-1
V: TRBV27
D: TRBD2
CDR3: ASRSLVLSSGTSGRFYNEQF

J: TRBJ2-4
V: TRBV12-1
D: .
CDR3: ASSLRGLDDKNIQY

J: TRBJ1-2
V: TRBV5-1
D: TRBD1
CDR3: ASSLALGQANYGYT

J: TRBJ2-4
V: TRBV30
D: .
CDR3: AWSRSSSRIQY

J: TRBJ2-2
V: TRBV6-1
D: .
CDR3: ASRSFSGELF

J: TRBJ1-2
V: TRBV14
D: .
CDR3: ASSLEVGGYT

J: TRBJ2-7
V: TRBV25-1
D: .
CDR3: ASSDTRDSYEQY

J: TRBJ2-1
V: TRBV4-2
D: TRBD2
CDR3: ASSHYRAGGPSNEQF

J: TRBJ1-6
V: TRBV7-8
D: .
CDR3: ASSPRRVGGDNSPLH

J: TRBJ2-5
V: TRBV29-1
D: .
CDR3: SVPGPRVGETQY

J: TRBJ2-7
V: TRBV6-1
D: .
CDR3: ASRNLVYEQY

J: TRBJ2-7
V: TRBV5-1
D: .
CDR3: ASSLDTGNYEQY

J: TRBJ1-4
V: TRBV27
D: TRBD1
CDR3: ASSGTVGEKLF

J: TRBJ2-1
V: TRBV9
D: TRBD2
CDR3: ASSVDRLAGDFDEQF

J: TRBJ2-2
V: TRBV5-1
D: TRBD1
CDR3: ASSLQGDWAGELF

J: TRBJ2-7
V: TRBV19
D: .
CDR3: ASQRGSGDSYEQY

J: TRBJ1-5
V: TRBV19
D: TRBD1
CDR3: ASSMWTGSNQPQH

J: TRBJ1-3
V: TRBV11-2
D: .
CDR3: ASSFRDSGNTIY

J: TRBJ2-3
V: TRBV7-3
D: .
CDR3: ASAGGGWLSTQY

J: TRBJ1-5
V: TRBV7-2
D: .
CDR3: ASSLDGNSNQPQH

J: TRBJ2-5
V: TRBV5-4
D: TRBD2
CDR3: ASSPFAGGWETQY

J: TRBJ2-2
V: TRBV19
D: TRBD2
CDR3: ASSRGLAGGAGELF

J: TRBJ2-1
V: TRBV5-1
D: TRBD1
CDR3: ASSPDRVGEQF

J: TRBJ1-3
V: TRBV15
D: .
CDR3: ATSRDTETVTGNTIY

J: TRBJ2-7
V: TRBV5-1
D: TRBD2
CDR3: ASSLLGGSYEQY

J: TRBJ2-3
V: TRBV19
D: .
CDR3: ASSKDISSTDTQY

J: TRBJ2-3
V: TRBV6-6
D: .
CDR3: ASARGGPTDTQY

J: TRBJ1-4
V: TRBV6-5
D: .
CDR3: ASSWRPRGEKLF

J: TRBJ1-1
V: TRBV5-1
D: TRBD1
CDR3: ASSPRTGHRGNTEAF

J: TRBJ2-2
V: TRBV29-1
D: .
CDR3: SVGGTGELF

J: TRBJ2-3
V: TRBV14
D: TRBD2
CDR3: ASSQVGGATDTQY

J: TRBJ2-7
V: TRBV5-1
D: .
CDR3: ASSLGGVPSGEQY

J: TRBJ1-5
V: TRBV18
D: .
CDR3: ASSREPNQPQH

J: TRBJ2-7
V: TRBV5-8
D: .
CDR3: ASSLSLGFSYEQY

J: TRBJ1-3
V: TRBV19
D: .
CDR3: ASSIGAFSGNTIY

J: TRBJ1-1
V: TRBV7-9
D: .
CDR3: ASSLFGGTNEAF

J: TRBJ2-1
V: TRBV7-9
D: .
CDR3: ASRGITSYNEQF

J: TRBJ1-2
V: TRBV5-3
D: .
CDR3: ARSLRLKHRKKTRNYGYT

J: TRBJ2-1
V: TRBV10-3
D: .
CDR3: AIRRLGNEQF

J: TRBJ2-1
V: TRBV14
D: .
CDR3: ASSQALGRGEQF

J: TRBJ2-4
V: TRBV5-5
D: .
CDR3: ASSLTDRGAGIQY

J: TRBJ1-2
V: TRBV29-1
D: TRBD1
CDR3: SVRTGGNYGYT

J: TRBJ2-7
V: TRBV7-2
D: .
CDR3: ASSFNSGEQY

J: TRBJ1-4
V: TRBV7-9
D: .
CDR3: ASSLGRAGGEKLF

J: TRBJ1-5
V: TRBV2
D: .
CDR3: ASSLKTGTHQPQH

J: TRBJ1-6
V: TRBV19
D: TRBD1
CDR3: ASSPRQGVLNSPLH

J: TRBJ2-1
V: TRBV10-3
D: TRBD2
CDR3: ATLAGGTGNNEQF

J: TRBJ2-1
V: TRBV27
D: TRBD1
CDR3: ASSFTQTGFRYNEQF

J: TRBJ1-3
V: TRBV15
D: TRBD1
CDR3: ATSIGTGGNTIY

J: TRBJ1-1
V: TRBV5-4
D: TRBD1
CDR3: ASSHRTGENTEAF

J: TRBJ2-3
V: TRBV10-3
D: .
CDR3: AISPLGADTQY